These 8 T cell receptor beta chains came from one sample sequenced in a study of cytomegalovirus exposure and HLA in healthy donors. The repertoire was sequenced with immunoSEQ multiplex PCR; TCRdb's copy has only in-frame clones and lacks some. This table has fewer than 150,000 clones, 80% to 90% appearing once. Sequenced sample: PBMCs. Receptors originate from a woman under 30 in good health and CMV-seropositive.

The rearrangement links TRBV6-5 to TRBJ1-4, with 9 bases fitting TRBD1. V shed 6 bases and J 8 bases; nucleotides not matched to a gene: 7. Per the germline V gene, CDR1 is MNHEY and CDR2 is SVGAGI. The CDR3 is 14 residues long. The CDR3 sequence: CASSTGQGEEKLFF. The CDR3 nucleotides read TGTGCCAGCAGCACGGGACAGGGCGAAGAAAAACTGTTTTTT.

This chain uses TRBV29-1 with TRBJ2-7; 7 nucleotides match TRBD1. The CDR3 spans 13 residues. Germline V lookup: CDR1 SQVTM, CDR2 ANQGSEA. Trimming took 7 bases from V and 3 from J; bases not matched to a gene: 9. CDR3 region: CSAGDSFLYEQYF. The CDR3 DNA sequence: TGCAGCGCTGGGGACAGTTTTCTCTACGAGCAGTACTTC.

The CDR3 is CASSNFGRTTGETQYF. Written as DNA, the CDR3 is TGTGCCAGCAGCAACTTTGGGAGGACAACCGGAGAGACCCAGTACTTC. The chain links TRBV5-8 to TRBJ2-5; tentatively, D is TRBD2 (6 bases). The CDR3 has 16 amino acids. Germline V CDR1 and CDR2: SGHTS, YDEGEE. With 4 bases removed from V and 4 bases from J, the gap between germline ends came to 20 bases.

The chain is built from TRBV10-3 and TRBJ1-2; D gene ambiguous. There are 12 residues in the CDR3. V lost 2 bases and J 9 bases, leaving 10 bases between the germline ends. Per germline, CDR1 ENHRY and CDR2 SYGVKD. CDR3 in amino acids: CAISEGSKRYTF. The CDR3 DNA reads TGTGCCATCAGTGAGGGTAGCAAGCGCTACACCTTC.

Concerning this clone itself: One junction end disagrees with the germline gene, perhaps due to a read error. This chain links TRBV4-1 with TRBJ2-1; 10 bases are a match to TRBD2. The CDR3 totals 17 residues. Germline CDR1 reads MGHRA; CDR2 reads YSYEKL. The CDR3, as DNA: TGCGCCAGCAGTCAAGGGGGAGCGGGGGGGAGAGGGAATGAGCAGTTCTTC. This encodes CASSQGGAGGRGNEQFF.

J is TRBJ1-1 and V is TRBV18; the match to TRBD1 covers 10 bases. V shed 3 bases, J shed 1 base, and the junction held 5 bases outside the gene matches. This CDR3 comprises 16 residues. CDR1 and CDR2 (germline): KGHSH, LQKENI. CDR3 residues: CASSPRDRGSNTEAFF. Written as DNA, the CDR3 is TGTGCCAGCTCACCCCGGGACAGGGGTTCGAACACTGAAGCTTTCTTT. The whole variable domain, remainder taken from reference TRBV18 and TRBJ1-1, is NAGVMQNPRHLVRRRGQEARLRCSPMKGHSHVYWYRQLPEEGLKFMVYLQKENIIDESGMPKERFSAEFPKEGPSILRIQQVVRGDSAAYFCASSPRDRGSNTEAFFGQGTRLTVV.

The rearrangement links TRBV5-5 to TRBJ1-3; the D gene is possibly TRBD1 (6 bases). V gave up 4 bases and J gave up 0 bases, with 11 bases separating them. CDR1 is SGHKS and CDR2 is YYEKEE in the germline V gene (reference sequence). CDR3 length: 15 amino acids. This chain's CDR3 is CASSTVGGSGNTIYF. For the CDR3, the DNA is TGTGCCAGCAGCACCGTAGGGGGCTCTGGAAACACCATATATTTT. The entire variable domain, with the rest obtained from reference TRBV5-5 and TRBJ1-3, is as follows: DAGVTQSPTHLIKTRGQQVTLRCSPISGHKSVSWYQQVLGQGPQFIFQYYEKEERGRGNFPDRFSARQFPNYSSELNVNALLLGDSALYLCASSTVGGSGNTIYFGEGSWLTVV.

To note about this clone: Other nucleotide sequences in the sample specify the same CDR3. This rearrangement joins TRBV4-1 to TRBJ1-1, with TRBD1 as a possible D gene (5 bases). The CDR3 covers 14 residues. Germline assignment: CDR1 MGHRA and CDR2 YSYEKL. V gave up 1 base and J gave up 0 bases, with 6 bases separating them. CDR3 residues: CASSQGQLNTEAFF. CDR3 DNA: TGCGCCAGCAGCCAAGGACAGCTGAACACTGAAGCTTTCTTT.